Below, 14 T cell receptor beta chains from the same sample are listed, as sequenced in a study of blood T cell repertoires in COVID-19. The data were produced by immunoSEQ multiplex PCR, yet TCRdb's version contains in-frame clones alone and is incomplete. The data contain 100,000 to 150,000 clones, about 70% of them seen just once; the ten biggest clones take up 5.5%. Sequencing was performed on peripheral blood. The origin of the receptors is a man aged 55 to 70 with acute or convalescent COVID-19.

The V call is TRBV10-2, the J call TRBJ1-4, with D possibly matching TRBD1 (5 bases). V was shortened by 8 bases and J by 7 bases, with 14 bases between the two germline ends. CDR1 and CDR2 (germline): WSHSY, SAAADI. This CDR3 is built from 13 residues. CDR3 sequence: CASLRALGEKLFF. DNA of the CDR3: TGCGCCAGCCTCAGGGCCCTGGGTGAAAAACTGTTTTTT.

The rearrangement links TRBV7-3 to TRBJ2-1; D remains ambiguous. CDR1 and CDR2 (germline): SGHTA, FQGTGA. This CDR3 region has 12 residues. V shed 1 base and J shed 10 bases, with 8 bases lying between them. CDR3 region: CASSLSVAEQFF. DNA of the CDR3: TGTGCCAGCAGCTTAAGTGTCGCGGAGCAGTTCTTC.

This sequence joins TRBV18 and TRBJ2-3, with 11 nucleotides matching TRBD2. V shed 0 bases, J shed 6 bases, and the junction held 5 bases outside the gene matches. This CDR3 contains 16 residues. In germline, CDR1 is KGHSH, CDR2 LQKENI. The CDR3 coding sequence is TGTGCCAGCTCACCACCTAGCGGGGGGGCCCACGATACGCAGTATTTT. This encodes CASSPPSGGAHDTQYF.

The chain combines TRBV29-1 with TRBJ2-3; 7 bases match TRBD1. V was pared by 6 bases and J by 0 bases, with 6 bases of the junction left unmatched. The CDR3 covers 14 residues. Germline CDR1 is SQVTM and CDR2 is ANQGSEA. This chain's CDR3 is CSVGTAPSTDTQYF. CDR3 coding DNA: TGCAGCGTCGGGACAGCCCCTAGCACAGATACGCAGTATTTT.

This clone was seen only once. V gene TRBV6-5 combines with J gene TRBJ1-5; 8 bases fit TRBD1. This CDR3 has 14 residues. CDR1 MNHEY and CDR2 SVGAGI come from the germline V gene. J was trimmed by 1 base and V by 9 bases; bases with no gene match: 5. CDR3 in DNA: TGTGCCAGTGACAGGGGCAACAGCAATCAGCCCCAGCATTTT. This translates into CASDRGNSNQPQHF.

This chain uses TRBV14 with TRBJ2-5, with 7 nucleotides matching TRBD2. Trimming cost V 3 bases and J 2 bases; bases outside gene matches: 9. Germline CDR1 reads SGHDN; CDR2 reads FVKESK. The CDR3 covers 16 residues. The CDR3 DNA follows: TGTGCCAGCAGCCACGGTCTCAGCGGGACTCAAGAGACCCAGTACTTC. Translating it yields CASSHGLSGTQETQYF.

This chain joins TRBV19 and TRBJ2-2; 8 bases fit TRBD1. The CDR3 covers 14 residues. The germline gives CDR1 LNHDA, CDR2 SQIVND (reference sequence). V lost 7 bases and J lost 3; bases outside the gene matches: 4. The CDR3 sequence is CASKETGDTGELFF. CDR3 nucleotide sequence: TGTGCCAGTAAAGAGACAGGGGACACCGGGGAGCTGTTTTTT.

This chain joins TRBV30 and TRBJ2-7; the match to TRBD1 covers 10 bases. Unmatched junction bases numbered 11, after V lost 8 bases and J lost 4 bases. In germline, CDR1 is GTSNPN, CDR2 SVGIG (reference sequence). CDR3 length: 14 amino acids. The CDR3 region has the DNA TGTGCCGGTACGCCGGGACAGGGGATATACGAGCAGTACTTC. It codes for CAGTPGQGIYEQYF.

J is TRBJ2-3 and V is TRBV28; 11 positions match TRBD2. V was pared by 5 bases and J by 6 bases, with 10 bases of the junction left unmatched. Germline V gene sequence: CDR1 MDHEN, CDR2 SYDVKM. This CDR3 region has 16 residues. CDR3 coding DNA: TGTGCCAGCAGTGAACTAGCGGGAGCGACAGGGGATACGCAGTATTTT. Translation: CASSELAGATGDTQYF.

The chain couples TRBV27 to TRBJ2-3; TRBD2 matches at 9 bases. Germline CDR1 and CDR2: MNHEY and SMNVEV (reference sequence). V trimming: 5 bases; J trimming: 4 bases; junction bases outside the gene matches: 13. This CDR3 is 17 amino acids long. The CDR3 DNA follows: TGTGCCAGCAGTCCAACCCGACTAGCGGCAGGGGCAGATACGCAGTATTTT. Encoded protein: CASSPTRLAAGADTQYF.

The chain joins TRBV30 to TRBJ2-1; 8 positions match TRBD1. CDR3 length: 15 residues. CDR1 and CDR2 from the germline V gene are GTSNPN and SVGIG (reference sequence). J was trimmed by 8 bases and V by 3 bases; bases with no gene match: 12. CDR3 protein: CAWSKQGARFHEQFF. The CDR3, as DNA: TGTGCCTGGAGCAAGCAGGGGGCTAGGTTCCATGAGCAGTTCTTC.

The chain carries TRBV2 and TRBJ2-2; TRBD1 is a possible D gene (6 bases). Trimming pared 5 bases from V and 5 bases from J, leaving 12 bases between. This CDR3 spans 14 amino acids. Looked up from germline, CDR1 is SNHLY and CDR2 is FYNNEI. The CDR3 nucleotides read TGTGCCAGCAGTTTCAGGGGTGGAACCGGGGAGCTGTTTTTT. It is translated as CASSFRGGTGELFF.

The chain links TRBV19 to TRBJ1-6; 8 bases are shared with TRBD1. The CDR3 runs to 15 residues. CDR1 and CDR2 (germline): LNHDA, SQIVND (reference sequence). The ends lost 5 bases at V and 7 bases at J; junction bases unmatched: 7. CDR3 loop: CASSPRDRRNSPLHF. The CDR3 region has the DNA TGTGCCAGTAGTCCCCGGGACAGGAGAAATTCACCCCTCCACTTT. Variable domain in full (rest from reference TRBV19 and TRBJ1-6): DGGITQSPKYLFRKEGQNVTLSCEQNLNHDAMYWYRQDPGQGLRLIYYSQIVNDFQKGDIAEGYSVSREKKESFPLTVTSAQKNPTAFYLCASSPRDRRNSPLHFGNGTRLTVT.

The chain couples TRBV30 to TRBJ2-2; weak D call: TRBD1 (6 bases). Germline CDR1 is GTSNPN and CDR2 is SVGIG (reference sequence). The CDR3 spans 14 residues. Trimming stripped 0 bases from V and 5 bases from J, with 10 bases between. CDR3: CAWSVHRVTGELFF. In DNA, the CDR3 is TGTGCCTGGAGTGTACACAGGGTGACCGGGGAGCTGTTTTTT.